A selection of T cell receptor beta chains follows, all from one sample in a study of T cells in Graves' hyperthyroidism and ophthalmopathy. TCRdb re-derived calls from the multiplex PCR reads in MiXCR, one entry per CDR3 protein. The sample shows a few hundred thousand distinct CDR3 sequences, approximately 15% of them seen only once. The specimen sequenced was blood. These receptors were collected from a young woman with Graves' hyperthyroidism. CDR3s leave out the opening cysteine and the closing phenylalanine or tryptophan. Fields, in order: CDR3 protein, V gene, clone size, J gene. The size entry is marked missing in some rows and otherwise reads once, few, many or a size class.

CDR3 protein: SASAGSVNQPQH; V gene: TRBV20-1; clone size: few; J gene: TRBJ1-5
CDR3 protein: ASSLDFQRVGGNTIY; V gene: TRBV12-3/TRBV12-4; clone size: -; J gene: TRBJ1-3
CDR3 protein: ASSPRSDNSPLH; V gene: TRBV19; clone size: many; J gene: TRBJ1-6
CDR3 protein: ASSLEDRATDTQY; V gene: TRBV11-2; clone size: many; J gene: TRBJ2-3
CDR3 protein: SVEAPAAWGYNEQF; V gene: TRBV29-1; clone size: many; J gene: TRBJ2-1
CDR3 protein: ASSLEGGGRADTQY; V gene: TRBV5-1; clone size: -; J gene: TRBJ2-3
CDR3 protein: SARDLEAGANVLT; V gene: TRBV20-1; clone size: many; J gene: TRBJ2-6
CDR3 protein: ASRLDRGPGNTIY; V gene: TRBV7-6; clone size: many; J gene: TRBJ1-3
CDR3 protein: ASSYSGAQPRDYEQY; V gene: TRBV6-5; clone size: few; J gene: TRBJ2-7
CDR3 protein: SAETGEKGQPQH; V gene: TRBV20-1; clone size: many; J gene: TRBJ1-5
CDR3 protein: ASNPLTNEKLF; V gene: TRBV28; clone size: once; J gene: TRBJ1-4
CDR3 protein: ASSVFVGGSEEKLF; V gene: TRBV19; clone size: many; J gene: TRBJ1-4
CDR3 protein: ASSLAYAVWGGELF; V gene: TRBV7-2; clone size: many; J gene: TRBJ2-2
CDR3 protein: ASSVAVTGGSYEQY; V gene: TRBV9; clone size: -; J gene: TRBJ2-7
CDR3 protein: ASSLTWLYEQY; V gene: TRBV6-2/TRBV6-3; clone size: -; J gene: TRBJ2-7
CDR3 protein: ASSRDRVNQPQH; V gene: TRBV3-1; clone size: many; J gene: TRBJ1-5
CDR3 protein: ASSSLGLIAGDEQF; V gene: TRBV11-2; clone size: -; J gene: TRBJ2-1
CDR3 protein: ASSVSAGFSSYNEQF; V gene: TRBV9; clone size: few; J gene: TRBJ2-1
CDR3 protein: AWSLYIAASTDTQY; V gene: TRBV30; clone size: many; J gene: TRBJ2-3
CDR3 protein: SALPLQGNEQF; V gene: TRBV20-1; clone size: many; J gene: TRBJ2-1
CDR3 protein: ASGPYPGLARGNIQY; V gene: TRBV5-5; clone size: few; J gene: TRBJ2-4
CDR3 protein: ASSLELAGGPDTQY; V gene: TRBV7-3; clone size: many; J gene: TRBJ2-3
CDR3 protein: ASSANAGGYT; V gene: TRBV4-1; clone size: -; J gene: TRBJ1-2
CDR3 protein: ASSQPTGVGGELF; V gene: TRBV4-1; clone size: -; J gene: TRBJ2-2
CDR3 protein: ASSLDITGELF; V gene: TRBV11-2; clone size: few; J gene: TRBJ2-2
CDR3 protein: ASSQGGGTNEKLF; V gene: TRBV4-1; clone size: few; J gene: TRBJ1-4
CDR3 protein: SAFLSGRASNEQF; V gene: TRBV20-1; clone size: many; J gene: TRBJ2-1
CDR3 protein: ASSMVQADRYT; V gene: TRBV19; clone size: few; J gene: TRBJ1-2
CDR3 protein: ASSQVTGGAGYT; V gene: TRBV4-2; clone size: -; J gene: TRBJ1-2
CDR3 protein: ASSPAGGVGWANVLT; V gene: TRBV3-1; clone size: many; J gene: TRBJ2-6
CDR3 protein: ASRAGQGYGETQY; V gene: TRBV2; clone size: many; J gene: TRBJ2-5
CDR3 protein: ASSPGQGRVNSPLH; V gene: TRBV28; clone size: few; J gene: TRBJ1-6
CDR3 protein: ASKEGGGHGYT; V gene: TRBV2; clone size: many; J gene: TRBJ1-2
CDR3 protein: ASSFILARETQY; V gene: TRBV13; clone size: -; J gene: TRBJ2-5
CDR3 protein: ATKSSGRATDTQY; V gene: TRBV10-3; clone size: many; J gene: TRBJ2-3
CDR3 protein: ASSLTEGQGSYRANYGYT; V gene: TRBV11-3; clone size: few; J gene: TRBJ1-2
CDR3 protein: AWSLGGANEQY; V gene: TRBV30; clone size: many; J gene: TRBJ2-7
CDR3 protein: ASSHRTTRVSDTQY; V gene: TRBV13; clone size: -; J gene: TRBJ2-3
CDR3 protein: ASSLEGGTSYQETQY; V gene: TRBV14; clone size: many; J gene: TRBJ2-5
CDR3 protein: ASSDGGQGNEQF; V gene: TRBV6-2/TRBV6-3; clone size: -; J gene: TRBJ2-1
CDR3 protein: ASSSSGDTYEQY; V gene: TRBV19; clone size: -; J gene: TRBJ2-7
CDR3 protein: ASSHEDSTSYEQY; V gene: TRBV3-1; clone size: many; J gene: TRBJ2-7
CDR3 protein: ASSEPTGSGPQH; V gene: TRBV2; clone size: many; J gene: TRBJ1-5
CDR3 protein: ASSPGTSPYEQY; V gene: TRBV3-1; clone size: -; J gene: TRBJ2-7